The clone carrying this TCR beta chain was seen a single time. This record belongs to a study of shared clonotypes between healthy human individuals. CD45RA-negative memory and CD45RA+ naive subsets were split from the CD4+ cells. The CDR3 contains 15 residues. CDR1 and CDR2 (germline): GTSNPN, SVGIG (reference sequence). V lost 1 base to trimming and J lost 2 bases; unmatched junction nucleotides: 1. Profiled with immunoSEQ multiplex PCR; TCRdb holds only in-frame clones, not every one. The data show a few million clones, approximately 93% seen once. This receptor was obtained from a young man in good health. Some clones in this sample may be carry-over from other donors' samples. The chain carries TRBV30 and TRBJ1-4, with 10 nucleotides matching TRBD1. The sequenced sample was naive CD4+ T cells from PBMCs. Noted subset: CD45RA+ positively selected. The CDR3 is CAWSAGQGTNEKLFF. The CDR3 nucleotides are TGTGCCTGGAGTGCGGGACAGGGGACTAATGAAAAACTGTTTTTT.